This TCR beta chain derives from a study of cytomegalovirus exposure and HLA in healthy donors (dated by TCRdb to the late 2010s). Turning to the overall study: According to an earlier analysis of a few hundred of the donors, roughly 180 million T cells yielded 100 million or so unique TCR beta sequences and 250 to 350 Gb of sequence data. About 300 gigabases of sequencing data and approximately 85 million unique TCR sequences were included in an early release covering about 620 HLA-typed donors. Of the roughly 400 genotyped donors, more than 75% were placed in the genetic ancestry cluster associated with self-reported Caucasian donors. The aim of the study was to test whether cataloging public T cell receptors could identify signatures of past pathogen exposure. The T cell repertoires of several hundred subjects were profiled by immunosequencing and related to cytomegalovirus serostatus. Along with the approximately 700-subject first cohort, a separate validation cohort of more than 90 different subjects was used. High-throughput TCR immunosequencing, statistical association of individual TCRs with disease status, and machine learning were combined to predict cytomegalovirus infection status. To study patterns of TCR occurrence, a later analysis re-analyzed previously published TCR beta repertoires from under 750 donors and added high-resolution HLA genotyping. Rather than drawing on any new phenotypic data, the later analysis identified candidate immune exposures from TCR beta sequences and the way those sequences occurred across donors. In an earlier analysis of 587 of the donors, high-throughput TCR beta sequencing was used to judge whether each TCR beta V gene segment behaved as functional or pseudogenic. Donor age, sex, ethnicity and CMV serostatus were collected together with the repertoire data. Genome-wide SNP genotypes for about 60% of the roughly 670 donors were used in a later genetic analysis, which treated that subset as a discovery cohort. Every repertoire in the discovery cohort had been generated on one and the same sequencing platform. Class I and class II HLA loci were covered by the typing at four-digit resolution. The number of typed donors differed by locus: about 629-630 for A, B, C, DRB1 and DQB1; 522 for DQA1; 606 for DPA1; and around 490 for DPB1. A handful of DR-DQ haplotypes were handled as single units for association and clustering because linkage in the cohort was strong. On average, about 200,000 unique TCR beta nucleotide sequences were sequenced per donor among about 400 genotyped donors of the cohort, with roughly 18% of those sequences being non-productive. Study-wide findings and limitations: In an earlier analysis of more than 450 of the donors, most TCR beta V segments were observed in productive rearrangements about 87% or about 30% of the time, broadly matching IMGT annotations. Because counts were too low, approximately 18 rarely observed V segments, including chromosome 9 orphons, were excluded from the earlier analysis of 587 of the donors. The study listed around 160 TCR beta chains as associated with cytomegalovirus. A later genetic analysis associated a missense DCLRE1C variant with V-gene and J-gene trimming of TCR beta chains, and an independent cohort replicated the association. Compared with the approximately 670-donor mean, donors in an Asian-associated ancestry cluster had fewer N-insertions in productive TCRs, according to a later genetic analysis. Only TCR beta chains were sequenced in this cohort, and the absence of alpha or paired-chain data limited detectable features. The sequencing pipeline was judged likely to have produced a cluster of highly shared sequence variants as a technical artifact. In a later analysis, the rate of TCR association differed among HLA loci, with DRB1 alleles having the most associated TCRs and HLA-C alleles having the fewest. A later analysis found that most CMV-associated TCR beta chains appeared HLA-restricted, with HLA associations seemingly driven largely by CMV exposure. When HLA alleles, especially DR and DQ, strongly co-occurred, TCR associations were difficult to assign to individual alleles. In a later analysis, HLA-associated TCR beta chains were found to be more clonally expanded and to have lower generation probabilities than equally common non-associated chains. Because the 87-base-pair reads could not distinguish some IMGT-functional V segments, including TRBV6-2 and TRBV6-3, those segments were excluded. For the cohort, immune exposure information was limited to CMV serostatus. Specific HLA alleles were associated with 15,000 to 20,000 TCR beta sequences at a false discovery rate of 0.05 in a later analysis. Cytomegalovirus status was reported to be diagnosed by the classifier with high specificity and sensitivity in both the original and validation cohorts. In vitro tests confirmed that a few of the cytomegalovirus-associated TCR beta chains recognize cytomegalovirus antigens. Across donors, most TCR sequences were observed very rarely, whereas some public TCRs were present in many individuals. A further reported finding was that TCR beta sequences accurately predicted the HLA-A and HLA-B alleles for most subjects in the first cohort. Because HLA typing was missing for some donors at each locus, association tests included only the typed subset. The presence/absence analyses assumed that sequencing depth was roughly uniform across donors, and that assumption may not be true. It was suggested by the authors that the approach could potentially be generalized to other disease states and immunological phenotypes. Correlated functional status among segregating V segments might be attributable to linkage disequilibrium, but an unknown experimental factor could not be ruled out. In a later analysis, several top co-occurrence clusters were reported to appear linked to parvovirus B19, influenza, CMV and Epstein-Barr virus.

The table lists this clone with a few counts. The target of this receptor is not known. No base quality values were provided; no much bigger clone lies one nucleotide off. Spanning cysteine to phenylalanine, the CDR3 consists of 15 amino acids. Only the CDR3 DNA stays, 45 bases, in frame from base 1. V is shortened by 1 base, J by 6 bases, and the region joining them spans 15 bases. The germline V gene yields SGHDN for CDR1 and FVKESK for CDR2. Libraries came from the immunoSEQ multiplex PCR assay. A mixture of 60 forward primers for TCR Vbeta segments and 13 reverse primers for TCR Jbeta segments was used in the multiplex PCR. The CDR3 region of rearranged TCR beta genes was amplified from genomic DNA by a multiplex PCR assay. The Illumina HiSeq System was used to sequence the amplified TCR beta libraries as 87-base-pair reads. The study's own analysis went as follows. A later analysis counted about 80 million unique TCR beta chains across the approximately 700 repertoires, and around 9.9 million of these chains were shared by at least two donors. Raw reads were error-corrected and collapsed into unique sequences with a nearest-neighbor algorithm that merged closely related sequences to remove PCR and sequencing errors. Alignment of CDR3 sequences to IMGT reference sequences was used to assign V, D and J gene segments. For a sequence to be retained, at least a six-nucleotide match to both a V gene segment and a J gene segment was required. Rearrangements were classified as productive when the CDR3 lacked stop codons and remained in frame with V and J, and all other rearrangements were classified as non-productive. Following IMGT convention, CDR3 was defined as the stretch from the second conserved V-encoded cysteine up to the conserved J-encoded phenylalanine. The earlier analysis of about 610 of the donors excluded any sequence lacking an unambiguous match to a single V gene segment. In an earlier analysis of several hundred of the donors, V segments were called functional above 56.7% productive rearrangements and were called segregating when the between-donor standard deviation exceeded 5%. A statistical classification framework was built for diagnosing cytomegalovirus status from the catalog of TCR beta chain sequences. V and J gene assignment, in a later analysis, came from comparing TCR nucleotide sequences with IMGT/GENE-DB human TR gene sequences. The TCRdist pipeline was used in a later analysis to assign CDR3 sequences and most-parsimonious VDJ recombination scenarios. A later analysis defined each TCR beta chain by its CDR3 amino acid sequence plus V-gene family, and excluded reads lacking a unique V-gene family. A later analysis removed 592 highly shared, low-generation-probability nucleotide sequences to deal with suspected cross-contamination and a sequencing artifact. A later analysis calculated a clonal expansion index for each public chain from normalized within-repertoire ranks of inferred template counts. Generation probabilities in a later analysis came from a VDJ recombination model fitted to out-of-frame rearrangements, and those results were checked against IGoR. Hypergeometric tests were used in a later analysis to score TCR-TCR, TCR-HLA and TCR-CMV co-occurrence, with a repertoire-size bias correction applied to the TCR pairs. A later analysis estimated false discovery rates by permuting HLA or CMV assignments 20 times. In a later analysis, co-occurring TCRs were grouped with DBSCAN, and TCRdist sequence similarity was added when clustering was performed within HLA-allele-positive subsets. Co-occurrence clustering excluded repertoires with fewer than 30,000 or more than 120,000 public chains, plus five with anomalous nucleotide sharing. TCRdb holds this immuneACCESS table with in-frame rearrangements only. Some clones are missing; in checked studies, unresolved V genes explain under half, and the rest has no known cause. The DNA gave D and trimming, while V, J and clone size come from that table. A total of around 200,000 clones appear in this sample, 81% of them only once. The biggest ten clones account for less than 4.5% of the sample.

The cohort consisted of 670 or so healthy bone marrow donors. Cohort members were all nominally healthy when sampled, although unrecorded immune exposures were likely present. The donor was CMV seronegative and was included in the group of several hundred seronegative cohort members. A peripheral blood sample was collected from each donor, and TCR beta sequencing was performed on peripheral blood mononuclear cells. Genomic DNA extraction from the blood cell samples was performed with the Qiagen DNeasy Blood Extraction Kit. The sequence is built from TRBV14 and TRBJ1-2; the D segment cannot be called with confidence. This clonotype originated in a man aged 45-65 years in good health and CMV-seronegative. Material: PBMCs. The base sequence is TGTGCCAGCAGCCAAGTTGGGGAGGGAACCCATGGCTACACCTTC. Its translation reads: CASSQVGEGTHGYTF.